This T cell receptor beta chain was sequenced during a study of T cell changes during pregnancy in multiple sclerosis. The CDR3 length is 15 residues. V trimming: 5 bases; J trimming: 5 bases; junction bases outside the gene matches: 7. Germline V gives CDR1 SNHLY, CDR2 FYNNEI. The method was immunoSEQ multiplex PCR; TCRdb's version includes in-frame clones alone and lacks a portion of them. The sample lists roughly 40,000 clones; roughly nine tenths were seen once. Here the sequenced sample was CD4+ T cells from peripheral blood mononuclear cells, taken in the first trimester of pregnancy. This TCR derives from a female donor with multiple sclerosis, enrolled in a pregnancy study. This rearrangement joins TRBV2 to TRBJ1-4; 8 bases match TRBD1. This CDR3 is CASSFPRTGNEKLFF. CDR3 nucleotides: TGTGCCAGCAGTTTCCCCCGGACAGGGAATGAAAAACTGTTTTTT. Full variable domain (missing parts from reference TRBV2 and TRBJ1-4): EPEVTQTPSHQVTQMGQEVILRCVPISNHLYFYWYRQILGQKVEFLVSFYNNEISEKSEIFDDQFSVERPDGSNFTLKIRSTKLEDSAMYFCASSFPRTGNEKLFFGSGTQLSVL.